The rows below give T cell receptor beta chains drawn from one sample of a study of cytomegalovirus exposure and HLA in healthy donors. The assay was immunoSEQ multiplex PCR, and TCRdb's table has in-frame clones only and misses some. The data show more than 90,000 clones, 75% to 90% seen once. The sample was PBMCs. Every receptor here comes from a man under 40 in good health and CMV-seronegative. Both conserved end residues are part of each CDR3. D genes are given only for firm matches. Clone size is given for some rows only: seen once, a few or many times, or a class if the clone is expanded.

d_call	j_call	v_call	clone_size	cdr3_nt	cdr3_aa
-	TRBJ1-5	TRBV9	-	TGTGCCAGCAGCGCCGGGGGGAGGAGCAATCAGCCCCAGCATTTT	CASSAGGRSNQPQHF
TRBD1	TRBJ1-1	TRBV6-5	-	TGTGCCAGCAGTTACTCGCTGACAGGGGGCTACACTGAAGCTTTCTTT	CASSYSLTGGYTEAFF
-	TRBJ1-1	TRBV7-9	-	TGTGCCAGCAGGAAATTGACTCCGCCGGGGGCTTTCTTT	CASRKLTPPGAFF
TRBD2	TRBJ2-1	TRBV5-4	-	TGTGCCAGCAGCACGGGGCGGGGGGTTTACAATGAGCAGTTCTTC	CASSTGRGVYNEQFF
-	TRBJ2-1	TRBV5-1	-	TGCGCCAGCATCCCCGGGACTGAGGGATACAATGAGCAGTTCTTC	CASIPGTEGYNEQFF
TRBD2	TRBJ2-7	TRBV9	-	TGTGCCAGCAGCGTAAGTAGCGGGGGGGCCGAGCAGTACTTC	CASSVSSGGAEQYF
-	TRBJ2-2	TRBV6-1	-	TGTGCCAGCGGGCAGGGGAGAAACACCGGGGAGCTGTTTTTT	CASGQGRNTGELFF
TRBD2	TRBJ2-7	TRBV11-2	-	TGTGCCAGCAGTCGCGGGGGGACCCAACCGTACGAGCAGTACTTC	CASSRGGTQPYEQYF
-	TRBJ2-7	TRBV7-9	-	TGTGCCAGCAGCTCAAGGGGGTCCCAGGTCTACGAGCAGTACTTC	CASSSRGSQVYEQYF
-	TRBJ1-1	TRBV28	-	TGTGCCAGCAGTTTTATCAGGGTCTCCACTGAAGCTTTCTTT	CASSFIRVSTEAFF
TRBD1	TRBJ2-7	TRBV15	-	TGTGCCACCAGCAGGGCTACAGGGGGCCCACCCTACGAGCAGTACTTC	CATSRATGGPPYEQYF
TRBD1	TRBJ2-7	TRBV27	-	TGTGCCAGCAGTTTAAAGGGGGCGTACGAGCAGTACTTC	CASSLKGAYEQYF
-	TRBJ1-5	TRBV7-2	-	TGTGCCAGCAGCTTACGACGGGGGGAAGGACAGCCCCAGCATTTT	CASSLRRGEGQPQHF
TRBD1	TRBJ2-7	TRBV6-1	-	TGTGCCAGCACCCTAGGGGACAGGGGCCGCATGGAGCAGTACTTC	CASTLGDRGRMEQYF
TRBD2	TRBJ2-3	TRBV7-2	-	TGTGCCAGCGGGGTGGCGGGGGTTACAGATACGCAGTATTTT	CASGVAGVTDTQYF
-	TRBJ2-5	TRBV11-2	-	TGTGCCAGCAGCTTAGACAGGAAAGGGACCCAGTACTTC	CASSLDRKGTQYF
-	TRBJ1-2	TRBV10-3	-	TGTGCCATCAGTGAACAGTCTCCAAATGGCTACACCTTC	CAISEQSPNGYTF
TRBD1	TRBJ1-1	TRBV9	few	TGTGCCAGCAGCAGAACAGGGGCGGTGACTGAAGCTTTCTTT	CASSRTGAVTEAFF
TRBD2	TRBJ2-7	TRBV11-2	-	TGTGCCAGCAGCCCCCCCGGAGCGGGGGAAGAGCAGTACTTC	CASSPPGAGEEQYF
-	TRBJ1-6	TRBV19	-	TGTGCCTCGGGCGGCGGGGGTTCATATAATTCACCCCTCCACTTT	CASGGGGSYNSPLHF
-	TRBJ2-7	TRBV5-1	-	TGCGCCAGCAGCGTATATCCAGCGGACTCCTACGAGCAGTACTTC	CASSVYPADSYEQYF
-	TRBJ2-7	TRBV18	-	TGTGCCAGCTCACCACGGAGGGGGCACGACGAGCAGTACTTC	CASSPRRGHDEQYF
TRBD1	TRBJ2-7	TRBV19	-	TGTGCCAGTAGTAACGACAGGGCCTTTGGGGAGCAGTACTTC	CASSNDRAFGEQYF
-	TRBJ2-7	TRBV2	-	TGTGCCAGCACCCTTATCTACGAGCAGTACTTC	CASTLIYEQYF
-	TRBJ2-7	TRBV7-9	-	TGTGCCAGCAGCTTTTCGACGGGAACCTACGAGCAGTACTTC	CASSFSTGTYEQYF
TRBD1	TRBJ2-2	TRBV2	once	TGTGCCAGCAGTCCCGGGACAGTGAACACCGGGGAGCTGTTTTTT	CASSPGTVNTGELFF
-	TRBJ1-2	TRBV30	once	TGTGCCTGGAGTATCGGGGGAGGGGTTTATGGCTACACCTTC	CAWSIGGGVYGYTF
-	TRBJ2-1	TRBV10-3	-	TGTGCCATCAGTGTTTTGGCGGGACAGAGAAATGAGCAGTTCTTC	CAISVLAGQRNEQFF
-	TRBJ2-3	TRBV14	-	TGTGCCAGCAGCCAAGGTCGTCAGGTACTTTTCACAGATACGCAGTATTTT	CASSQGRQVLFTDTQYF
-	TRBJ2-7	TRBV5-1	-	TGCGCCAGCAGCTTCAAAGCGGGCTACTCCTACGAGCAGTACTTC	CASSFKAGYSYEQYF
TRBD1	TRBJ2-1	TRBV2	-	TGTGCCAGCAACTCCGGGACAGGGTCCTACAATGAGCAGTTCTTC	CASNSGTGSYNEQFF